These T cell receptor beta chains were read from a single sample in a study of lymphopenia after photon versus proton radiotherapy. Clones were sequenced by immunoSEQ multiplex PCR, and TCRdb holds only the in-frame ones, with some missing. The sample comprises over 50,000 clones, approximately 83% of which are singletons, and approximately 2.2% rests with the top ten. The sample consisted of peripheral blood, taken from a patient treated with photon-based radiotherapy. The receptors originated from a man aged 35-49 years with gastric cancer. CDR3s include the opening cysteine and the closing phenylalanine or tryptophan. The D gene is left open where the match is weak. Clone size is given for some rows only: seen once, a few or many times, or a class if the clone is expanded.

TGTGCCATCGGACGGGAGATGTGGACTGAAGCTTTCTTT,CAIGREMWTEAFF,-,13,-,TRBV6-5,TRBJ1-1
TGTGCCTCCGAAGGGCGGGGCAGCTCTGGAAACACCATATATTTT,CASEGRGSSGNTIYF,few,15,-,TRBV10-3,TRBJ1-3
TGCGCCAGCAGCCAAGGACTAGCCGAGACCCAGTACTTC,CASSQGLAETQYF,few,13,TRBD2,TRBV4-1,TRBJ2-5
TGTGCCAGCAGCTTGACAGGAAATCAGCCCCAGCATTTT,CASSLTGNQPQHF,-,13,-,TRBV5-6,TRBJ1-5
TGTGCCAGCAGTGACGGGGCAGGATCAAATTCACCCCTCCACTTT,CASSDGAGSNSPLHF,-,15,-,TRBV6-4,TRBJ1-6
TGTGCCAGCAGTAGCACGGGACTTTACGAGCAGTACTTC,CASSSTGLYEQYF,-,13,-,TRBV25-1,TRBJ2-7
TGTGCCAGCAGCTTTGGGGGCGGTGAGCAGTTCTTC,CASSFGGGEQFF,-,12,-,TRBV7-3,TRBJ2-1
TGTGCTAGCAGCTTAGCCGGTGGGGATGTCAATGAGCAGTTCTTC,CASSLAGGDVNEQFF,-,15,-,TRBV7-7,TRBJ2-1
TGTGCCAGCAGAAGGACAAGCAATGAGCAGTTCTTC,CASRRTSNEQFF,-,12,-,TRBV6-5,TRBJ2-1
TGTGCCAGCAGCTCCCCGGTGGGGACCGGGGAGCTGTTTTTT,CASSSPVGTGELFF,-,14,-,TRBV7-2,TRBJ2-2
TGTGCCAGCTCACTCCCTAAAGCCTTACAAAACAATGAGCAGTTCTTC,CASSLPKALQNNEQFF,-,16,-,TRBV18,TRBJ2-1
TGCGCCAGCAGCTTGGTCCCCGAAGATACGCAGTATTTT,CASSLVPEDTQYF,-,13,-,TRBV5-1,TRBJ2-3
TGTGCCAGCAGGAGACAGGGCAATCAGCCCCAGCATTTT,CASRRQGNQPQHF,once,13,-,TRBV2,TRBJ1-5
TGTGCCTGGAGTCCGGGACAGGGGGGCAATCAGCCCCAGCATTTT,CAWSPGQGGNQPQHF,once,15,TRBD1,TRBV30,TRBJ1-5
TGTGCCTGGAGTGTACATTTAGGAAATTCACCCCTCCACTTT,CAWSVHLGNSPLHF,-,14,-,TRBV30,TRBJ1-6
TGTGCCAGCAGTCCTGGACTAGCGGGGGGAGAGACCCAGTACTTC,CASSPGLAGGETQYF,-,15,TRBD2,TRBV7-9,TRBJ2-5
TGTGCCAGCAGCCAGGCCGGGACAGCGGGTAACTATGGCTACACCTTC,CASSQAGTAGNYGYTF,-,16,TRBD1,TRBV4-2,TRBJ1-2